This entry is about one T cell receptor (beta chain). Its antigen is not identified. The PCR employed 60 Vbeta primers together with 13 Jbeta primers. Data came from immunoSEQ multiplex PCR; TCRdb stores just in-frame clones and leaves some out. There are under 250,000 clones in the sample; roughly four fifths occur only once, and less than 8.5% lies in the top ten. The CDR3 is 17 amino acids. After removal of 1 base from V and 2 bases from J, the junction contained 3 bases not matched to a gene. Per germline, CDR1 SGHTA and CDR2 FQGNSA. This specimen comes from a study of cytomegalovirus exposure and HLA in healthy donors. At the time of sampling, donors were nominally healthy, though unrecorded immune exposures were likely. Study findings and constraints: A later look showed TCR association rates differing by HLA locus, highest for DRB1 and lowest for HLA-C.

This sequence originates from a woman aged 55-69 years in good health and CMV-seropositive. The sample taken for sequencing was PBMCs. The chain joins TRBV7-2 to TRBJ2-2; 11 bases map to TRBD2. The CDR3 sequence: CASSLGLAGLNTGELFF. The DNA of the CDR3 is TGTGCCAGCAGCTTAGGACTAGCGGGACTCAACACCGGGGAGCTGTTTTTT.